Below, 22 T cell receptor beta chains from the same sample are listed, as sequenced in a study of beta chain features in type 1 diabetes. Reverse transcribing all isolated RNA meant expressed TCRB transcripts were sequenced. Here immunoSEQ multiplex PCR was the method, and the copy in TCRdb shows in-frame clones only, minus some. Of fewer than 500,000 clones in the sample, about 15% were seen once. Material: naive CD4+ T cells from blood. The receptors were gathered from a man younger than 40 in good health.

About this clone itself: A read error is possible here, since a much larger clone lies one base away. Other DNA sequences in the same sample also yield this CDR3. The chain combines TRBV5-4 with TRBJ2-3; no clear D. Trimming cost V 0 bases and J 6 bases, with 2 bases left between them. The CDR3 covers 11 residues. Germline assignment: CDR1 SGHNT and CDR2 YYREEE (reference sequence). Here the CDR3 DNA reads TGTGCCAGCAGCTTGGGGGATACGCAGTATTTT. It translates to CASSLGDTQYF.

The chain links TRBV29-1 to TRBJ2-7, with D possibly being TRBD1 (6 bases). Germline loops: CDR1 SQVTM, CDR2 ANQGSEA. There are 11 residues in the CDR3. V was pared by 6 bases and J by 4 bases, with 10 bases between. CDR3 nucleotides: TGCAGCGTAGGGGGTGAATACGAGCAGTACTTC. Protein sequence: CSVGGEYEQYF.

The V gene is TRBV4-3, the J gene TRBJ2-7, with D unclear. The V end lost 0 bases, the J end lost 2 bases, and 11 bases lay between the germline ends. CDR1 and CDR2 from the germline V gene are LGHNA and YSLEER. The CDR3 covers 15 residues. CDR3 sequence: CASSQEGGRPYEQYF. DNA for the CDR3: TGCGCCAGCAGCCAAGAAGGCGGCAGACCCTACGAGCAGTACTTC.

This clone occurred a few times. Other DNA sequences in the same sample also yield this CDR3. This chain's CDR3 is CSASKETQYF. DNA of the CDR3: TGCAGTGCCTCAAAAGAGACCCAGTACTTC. The gene calls are TRBV20-1 and TRBJ2-5; D unclear. The CDR3 covers 10 residues. With 6 bases removed from V and 3 bases from J, the gap between germline ends came to 5 bases. Per the germline V gene, CDR1 is DFQATT and CDR2 is SNEGSKA (reference sequence).

This clone was found a few times. This chain links TRBV12-5 with TRBJ2-1, with 7 bases matching TRBD2. Germline V gene sequence: CDR1 LGHNT, CDR2 FRNRAP. The V and J ends lost 1 base and 4 bases, in that order; junction bases with no gene match: 1. CDR3 size: 14 residues. The chain's CDR3 is CASGLGGLYNEQFF. CDR3 in DNA: TGTGCTAGTGGTTTGGGGGGACTATACAATGAGCAGTTCTTC.

This clone has only a few counts. The sample carries other DNA sequences with the same CDR3. The gene calls are TRBV5-1 and TRBJ2-1; the D is unclear. The germline V gene has CDR1 SGHRS and CDR2 YFSETQ. The CDR3 is 11 amino acids. V shed 5 bases and J shed 5 bases, with 5 bases lying between them. The CDR3, as DNA: TGCGCCAGCAGTCTTGACAATGAGCAGTTCTTC. Its translation is CASSLDNEQFF.

Only a few counts were recorded for this clone. The genes are TRBV25-1 and TRBJ2-1; D ambiguous. The V and J ends lost 2 bases and 5 bases respectively, with 10 bases between them. CDR1 and CDR2 (germline): MGHDK, SYGVNS. This CDR3 spans 14 amino acids. Here the CDR3 reads CASSELRADNEQFF. The CDR3 DNA is TGTGCCAGCAGTGAACTTCGGGCCGACAATGAGCAGTTCTTC.

The chain has TRBV5-6 and TRBJ1-1; the D is unclear. Germline values: CDR1 SGHDT, CDR2 YYEEEE. CDR3 length: 13 amino acids. The V end lost 0 bases, the J end lost 6 bases, and 9 bases lay between the germline ends. The CDR3 loop is CASSLVAYAEAFF. The CDR3 DNA is TGTGCCAGCAGCTTGGTAGCCTACGCTGAAGCTTTCTTT.

This clone was counted between two and nine times. The rearrangement joins TRBV23-1 to TRBJ2-7; 9 bases match TRBD1. TRBV23-1 is classed as an ORF, of uncertain function. The V and J ends lost 9 bases and 5 bases, in that order; junction bases with no gene match: 8. CDR3 length equals 13 residues. CDR3 in DNA: TGCGCCAGAAATAGGACAGGGGAGAACGAGCAGTACGTC. Its translation: CARNRTGENEQYV.

There are a few counts of this clone. This chain joins TRBV7-2 and TRBJ2-5; D is uncertain. Germline V lookup: CDR1 SGHTA, CDR2 FQGNSA. This CDR3 comprises 13 residues. V dropped 5 bases and J dropped 2 bases, with 9 bases sitting between them. The CDR3: CASSPNYQETQYF. The CDR3 DNA sequence: TGTGCCAGCAGCCCGAACTATCAAGAGACCCAGTACTTC.

A word on this clone: The same CDR3 arises from other DNA sequences in this sample as well. The chain combines TRBV30 with TRBJ2-2; D ambiguous. The germline V and J ends were trimmed by 0 bases and 5 bases, with 7 bases remaining between them. This CDR3 is built from 13 residues. Germline CDR1 is GTSNPN and CDR2 is SVGIG (reference sequence). The CDR3 loop is CAWSVRRTGELFF. The CDR3 nucleotides read TGTGCCTGGAGTGTACGTCGAACCGGGGAGCTGTTTTTT.

V gene TRBV28 combines with J gene TRBJ1-2, with D tentatively TRBD1 (5 bases). Trimming left V 7 bases short and J 3 bases short, with 9 bases between. The germline gives CDR1 MDHEN, CDR2 SYDVKM. The CDR3 runs to 12 residues. As DNA, the CDR3 is TGTGCCAGCACGACAGTCCACTATGGCTACACCTTC. Its translation is CASTTVHYGYTF.

This clone was seen a few times. The V and J genes are TRBV7-9 and TRBJ1-1, with unresolved D. CDR1 is SEHNR and CDR2 is FQNEAQ in the germline V gene (reference sequence). CDR3 length: 15 amino acids. With 0 bases removed from V and 5 bases from J, the gap between germline ends came to 13 bases. The CDR3 here is CASSLAPGFATEAFF. For the CDR3, the DNA is TGTGCCAGCAGCTTAGCGCCGGGTTTTGCGACTGAAGCTTTCTTT.

This clone was recorded a few times. The chain has TRBV7-9 and TRBJ2-2; no clear D. Looked up from germline, CDR1 is SEHNR and CDR2 is FQNEAQ (reference sequence). Trimming took off 4 bases at V and 3 bases at J, with 9 bases between the two ends. CDR3 length: 14 residues. The chain's CDR3 is CASSWAEDTGELFF. CDR3 bases: TGTGCCAGCAGCTGGGCAGAGGACACCGGGGAGCTGTTTTTT.

V usage is TRBV5-1 and J usage is TRBJ2-7; tentatively, D is TRBD1 or TRBD2 (5 bases each). CDR1 and CDR2 (germline): SGHRS, YFSETQ. Trimming left V 4 bases short and J 2 bases short, with 13 bases between. The CDR3 runs 14 residues. In DNA, the CDR3 is TGCGCCAGCAGCCCCGGGACGGCTACCTACGAGCAGTACGTC. This codes for CASSPGTATYEQYV.

This rearrangement joins TRBV7-9 to TRBJ2-3, with TRBD2 identical over 13 bases. This CDR3 comprises 17 residues. V trimming: 4 bases; J trimming: 5 bases; junction bases outside the gene matches: 9. Per germline, CDR1 SEHNR and CDR2 FQNEAQ (reference sequence). The CDR3 DNA sequence: TGTGCCAGCAGCTCTCGGACTAGCGGGAGATATGGAGATACGCAGTATTTT. Amino acids: CASSSRTSGRYGDTQYF.

The CDR3 here is CASSENRDVPLHF. CDR3 in DNA: TGCGCCAGCAGTGAAAACAGGGACGTTCCCCTCCACTTT. The rearrangement uses TRBV10-1 and TRBJ1-6, with D possibly being TRBD1 (6 bases). Germline V gene lookup returns CDR1 WNHNN and CDR2 SYGVQD (reference sequence). V dropped 3 bases and J dropped 13 bases, with 13 bases sitting between them. The CDR3 contains 13 residues.

This clone was recorded a few times. The rearrangement joins TRBV7-2 to TRBJ2-5; TRBD1 might be the D (6 bases). CDR1 SGHTA and CDR2 FQGNSA come from the germline V gene. V dropped 5 bases and J dropped 1 base, with 11 bases sitting between them. The CDR3 runs 14 residues. The CDR3 bases are TGTGCCAGCAGCCATCAGGGGTCCCAAGAGACCCAGTACTTC. Protein: CASSHQGSQETQYF.

This clone was seen a handful of times. The chain uses TRBV7-2 and TRBJ2-3; 15 nucleotides match TRBD2. Germline-derived CDR1 and CDR2 are SGHTA and FQGNSA. The ends lost 7 bases at V and 2 bases at J; junction bases unmatched: 7. The CDR3 extends over 17 amino acids. The CDR3 loop reads CASKRTSGREFTDTQYF. CDR3 nucleotide sequence: TGTGCCAGCAAAAGGACTAGCGGGAGGGAATTCACAGATACGCAGTATTTT.

This clone was seen more than once but under ten times. The J gene is TRBJ1-2, the V gene TRBV30, with no clear D. Trimming cost V 2 bases and J 0 bases, with 1 base left between them. The length of the CDR3 is 11 residues. Per the germline V gene, CDR1 is GTSNPN and CDR2 is SVGIG (reference sequence). The CDR3 loop reads CAWSSNYGYTF. Written as DNA, the CDR3 is TGTGCCTGGAGTTCTAACTATGGCTACACCTTC.

The chain joins TRBV7-9 to TRBJ1-4; possible D gene TRBD1, 5 bases. There are 15 residues in the CDR3. V gave up 7 bases and J gave up 4 bases, with 16 bases separating them. The germline CDR1 and CDR2 sequences are SEHNR and FQNEAQ (reference sequence). The CDR3 sequence: CASTPEGTNNEKLFF. The CDR3 region has the DNA TGTGCCAGCACCCCAGAGGGGACGAATAATGAAAAACTGTTTTTT.

V usage is TRBV30 and J usage is TRBJ1-1; no definite D call. Germline V gene data show CDR1 as GTSNPN and CDR2 as SVGIG (reference sequence). This CDR3 comprises 11 residues. Deletions cut 2 bases from V and 3 bases from J, with 4 bases between. The CDR3 region is CAWSRDTEAFF. The CDR3 DNA is TGTGCCTGGAGTCGTGACACTGAAGCTTTCTTT. The full variable domain, its missing parts supplied by reference TRBV30 and TRBJ1-1, is SQTIHQWPATLVQPVGSPLSLECTVEGTSNPNLYWYRQAAGRGLQLLFYSVGIGQISSEVPQNLSASRPQDRQFILSSKKLLLSDSGFYLCAWSRDTEAFFGQGTRLTVV.